This T cell receptor beta chain was recorded in a study of cytomegalovirus exposure and HLA in healthy donors. 60 Vbeta and 13 Jbeta primers were used in PCR. Here immunoSEQ multiplex PCR was the method, and the copy in TCRdb shows in-frame clones only, minus some. The repertoire holds 55,000 to 85,000 clones, with less than 80% as singletons. This CDR3 comprises 15 residues. Germline V lookup: CDR1 MDHEN, CDR2 SYDVKM. Trimming cost V 4 bases and J 4 bases; bases outside gene matches: 5. The source material was PBMCs. The clonotype originates from a woman in her forties or fifties in good health and CMV-seronegative. This chain joins TRBV28 and TRBJ2-4, with 9 bases identical to TRBD1. The CDR3 sequence: CASSSGGTGKNIQYF. CDR3 nucleotide sequence: TGTGCCAGCAGTTCCGGGGGGACAGGGAAAAACATTCAGTACTTC.